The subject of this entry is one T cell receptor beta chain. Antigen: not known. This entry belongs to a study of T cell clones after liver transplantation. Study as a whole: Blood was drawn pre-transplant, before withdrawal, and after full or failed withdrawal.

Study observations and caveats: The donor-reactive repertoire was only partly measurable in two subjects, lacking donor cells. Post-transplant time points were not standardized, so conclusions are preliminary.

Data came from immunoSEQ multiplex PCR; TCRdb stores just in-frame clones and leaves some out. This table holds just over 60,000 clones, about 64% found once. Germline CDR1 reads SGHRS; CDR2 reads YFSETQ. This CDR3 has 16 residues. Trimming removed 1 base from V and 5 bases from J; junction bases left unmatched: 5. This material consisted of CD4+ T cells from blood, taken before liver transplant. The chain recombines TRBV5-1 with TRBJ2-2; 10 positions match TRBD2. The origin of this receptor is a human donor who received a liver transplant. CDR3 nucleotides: TGCGCCAGCAGCTTGACTAGCGGGGTCAGGACCGGGGAGCTGTTTTTT. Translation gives CASSLTSGVRTGELFF.